This TCR beta chain was profiled in a study of blood T cell repertoires in COVID-19. For the study at large: Samples came from the United States, Italy and Spain, spanning acute and convalescent COVID-19.

Assay: immunoSEQ multiplex PCR; the TCRdb copy retains only in-frame clones and omits some. This sample has about 130,000 clones, with over 60% found just once. Trimming left V 0 bases short and J 5 bases short, with 12 bases between. This CDR3 is built from 15 residues. Germline CDR1 MDHEN, CDR2 SYDVKM. This chain links TRBV28 with TRBJ2-3, with D possibly being TRBD2 (6 bases). Sequenced: peripheral blood. The origin of this receptor is a woman between 65 and 79 years old with acute or convalescent COVID-19. Here the CDR3 DNA reads TGTGCCAGCAGTTTATGGCGGGATGGAAGAGATACGCAGTATTTT. This gives the protein CASSLWRDGRDTQYF.